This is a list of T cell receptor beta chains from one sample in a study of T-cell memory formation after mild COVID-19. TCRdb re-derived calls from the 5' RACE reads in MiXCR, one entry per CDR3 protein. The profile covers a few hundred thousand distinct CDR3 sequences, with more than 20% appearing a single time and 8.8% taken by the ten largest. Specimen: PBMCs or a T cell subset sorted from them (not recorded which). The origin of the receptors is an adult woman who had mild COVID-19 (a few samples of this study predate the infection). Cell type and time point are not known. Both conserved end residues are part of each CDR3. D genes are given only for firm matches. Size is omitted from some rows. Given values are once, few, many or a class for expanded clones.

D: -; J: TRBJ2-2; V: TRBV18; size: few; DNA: TGTGCCAGCTCACCCATTGTGCCCGGGGAGCTGTTTTTT; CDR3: CASSPIVPGELFF
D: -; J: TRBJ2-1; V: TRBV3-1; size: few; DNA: TGTGCCAGCAGCCAACTTCAGGGGGGCTCCTACAATGAGCAGTTCTTC; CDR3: CASSQLQGGSYNEQFF
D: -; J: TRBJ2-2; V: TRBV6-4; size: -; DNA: TGTGCCAGCAGTGACGGAGACACCGGGGAGCTGCTTTTT; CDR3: CASSDGDTGELLF
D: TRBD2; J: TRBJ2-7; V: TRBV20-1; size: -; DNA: TGCAGTGCTAGAGATCGGGTTAGCGGGAGCTACGAGCAGTACTTC; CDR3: CSARDRVSGSYEQYF
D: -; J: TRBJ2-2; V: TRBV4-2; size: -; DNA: TGTGCCAGCAGCAAAGAGGATAGGGCCACCGGGGAGCTGTTTTTT; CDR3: CASSKEDRATGELFF
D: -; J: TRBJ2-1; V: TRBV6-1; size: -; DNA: TGTGCCAGCAGTGTGGATGTTAAGTACAATGAGCAGTTCTTC; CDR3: CASSVDVKYNEQFF
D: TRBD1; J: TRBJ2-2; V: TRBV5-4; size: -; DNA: TGTGCCAGCAGCTTGCAGGGGGCACGGAACGGGGAGCTGTTTTTT; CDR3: CASSLQGARNGELFF
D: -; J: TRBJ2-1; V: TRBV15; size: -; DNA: TGTGCCACCAGCCCCCTGGGGACTCTTCACAATGAGCAGTTCTTC; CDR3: CATSPLGTLHNEQFF
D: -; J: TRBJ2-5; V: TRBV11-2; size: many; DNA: TGTGCCAGCAGCTTTACTAACACCGTCCAAGAGACCCAGTACTTC; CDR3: CASSFTNTVQETQYF
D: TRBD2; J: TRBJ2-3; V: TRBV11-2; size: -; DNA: TGTGCCAGCAGGGCCCATAGCGGGCCTAGCACAGATACGCAGTATTTT; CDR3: CASRAHSGPSTDTQYF
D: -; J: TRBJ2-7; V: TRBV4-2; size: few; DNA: TGTGCCAGCCGTGGAGGCTACGAGCAGTACTTC; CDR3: CASRGGYEQYF
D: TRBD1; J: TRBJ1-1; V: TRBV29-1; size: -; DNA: TGCAGCGTTGGGGACAGGGGGGCTGAAGCTTTCTTT; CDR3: CSVGDRGAEAFF
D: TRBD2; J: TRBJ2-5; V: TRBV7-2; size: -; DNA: TGTGCCAGCAGTCCCGGGACTAGTCGGGAGACCCAGTACTTC; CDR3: CASSPGTSRETQYF
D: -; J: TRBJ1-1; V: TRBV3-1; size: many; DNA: TGTGCCAGCAGCCGAGATACGACAGAAGCTTTCTTT; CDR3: CASSRDTTEAFF
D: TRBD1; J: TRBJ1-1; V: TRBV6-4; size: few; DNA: TGTGCCAGCAGACCGGACAGGGCGGCCACTGAAGCTTTCTTT; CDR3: CASRPDRAATEAFF
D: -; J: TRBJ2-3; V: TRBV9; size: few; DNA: TGTGCCAGCAGCGTAAATGCCGGACCCACAGATACGCAGTATTTT; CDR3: CASSVNAGPTDTQYF
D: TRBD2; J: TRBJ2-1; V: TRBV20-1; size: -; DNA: TGCAGTGCTAGAGTACTAGCGGGAGTTCTTAATGAGCAGTTCTTC; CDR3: CSARVLAGVLNEQFF
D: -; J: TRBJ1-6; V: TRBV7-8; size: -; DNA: TGTGCCAGCAGCCTCTCGCCGGTGGCAGGGTCACCCCTCCACTTT; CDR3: CASSLSPVAGSPLHF
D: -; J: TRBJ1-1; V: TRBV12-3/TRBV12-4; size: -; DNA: TGTGCCAGCACTGTGACGGGGGACGACACTGAAGCTTTCTTT; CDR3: CASTVTGDDTEAFF
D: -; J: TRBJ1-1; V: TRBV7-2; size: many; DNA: TGTGCCAGCAGCTTAGGCAGGGTGAACACTGAAGCTTTCTTT; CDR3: CASSLGRVNTEAFF
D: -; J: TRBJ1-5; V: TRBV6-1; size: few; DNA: TGTGCCAGCCAGGGGTGGGATCAGCCCCAGCATTTT; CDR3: CASQGWDQPQHF
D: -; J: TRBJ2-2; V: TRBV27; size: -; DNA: TGTGCCAGCACAGGGATGGACAACGGGGAGCTGTTTTTT; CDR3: CASTGMDNGELFF
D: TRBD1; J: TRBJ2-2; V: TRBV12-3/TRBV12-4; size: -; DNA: TGTGCCAGCAGCCGGGACAGGGGGCGAGGGGAGCTGTTTTTT; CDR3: CASSRDRGRGELFF
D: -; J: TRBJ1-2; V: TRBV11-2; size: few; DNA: TGTGCCAGCAGCTTCGTGTCCGGGGCAGCGTACTATGGCTACACCTTC; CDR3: CASSFVSGAAYYGYTF
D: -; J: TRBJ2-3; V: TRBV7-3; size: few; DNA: TGTGCCAGCAGCTTAAGAGGGGACACAGATACGCAGTATTTT; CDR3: CASSLRGDTDTQYF
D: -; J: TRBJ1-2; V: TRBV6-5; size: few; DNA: TGTGCCATTAGTTTCGGTCTGAACTATGGCTACACCTTC; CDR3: CAISFGLNYGYTF
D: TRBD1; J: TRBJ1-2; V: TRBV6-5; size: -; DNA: TGTGCCAGCAGTTCTGACCGGGACAGGGTTAACTATGGCTACACCTTC; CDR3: CASSSDRDRVNYGYTF
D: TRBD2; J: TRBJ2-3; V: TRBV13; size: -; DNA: TGTGCCAGCAGCTTCGTTGGACTAGCGGGAGTCACAGATACGCAGTATTTT; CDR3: CASSFVGLAGVTDTQYF
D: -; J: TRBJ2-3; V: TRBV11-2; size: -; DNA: TGTGCCAGCAGCTTAGGAGCAGTAGATACGCAGTATTTT; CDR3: CASSLGAVDTQYF
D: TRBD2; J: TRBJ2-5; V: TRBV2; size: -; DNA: TGTGCCAGCAGTGCCGGGAGGAAAGAGACCCAGTACTTC; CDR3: CASSAGRKETQYF
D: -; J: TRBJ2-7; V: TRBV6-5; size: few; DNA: TGTGCCAGCAGCCACACCCAGGGCCCCTACGAGCAGTACTTC; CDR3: CASSHTQGPYEQYF
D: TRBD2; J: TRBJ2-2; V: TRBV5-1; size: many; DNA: TGTGCCAGCAGTTTAGCGGGGAACACCGGGGAGCTGTTTTTT; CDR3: CASSLAGNTGELFF
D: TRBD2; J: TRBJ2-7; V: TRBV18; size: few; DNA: TGTGCCAGCTCAAGATCTAGCGGCCGAGCCTACGAGCAGTACTTC; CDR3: CASSRSSGRAYEQYF
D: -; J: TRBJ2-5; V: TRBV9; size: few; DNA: TGTGCCAGCAGCGTAACTCCGAAAGAGACCCAGTACTTC; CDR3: CASSVTPKETQYF
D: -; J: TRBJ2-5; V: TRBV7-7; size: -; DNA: TGTGCCAGCAGCCAAGGGCACAGCCAAGAGACCCAGTACTTC; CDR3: CASSQGHSQETQYF
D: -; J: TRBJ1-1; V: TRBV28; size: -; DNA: TGTGCCAGCAGCCGCTGGGGGGGGAACACTGAAGCTTTCTTT; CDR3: CASSRWGGNTEAFF
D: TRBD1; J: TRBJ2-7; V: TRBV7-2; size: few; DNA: TGTGCCAGCAGCGCCCCGACAGGGCTCACCTACGAGCAGTACTTC; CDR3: CASSAPTGLTYEQYF
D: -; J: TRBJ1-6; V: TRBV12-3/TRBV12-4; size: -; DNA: TGTGCCAGCAGTTTTACGAATTCACCCCTCCACTTT; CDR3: CASSFTNSPLHF
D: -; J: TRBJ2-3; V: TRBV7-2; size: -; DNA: TGTGCCAGCAGCTTAGGGTTGGCAGCTCAAGGATATGGGTATTTT; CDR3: CASSLGLAAQGYGYF
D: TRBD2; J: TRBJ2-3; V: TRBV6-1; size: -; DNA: TGTGCCAGCAGCAAGGGACTAGCGGGGGTAGTGTCGGATACGCAGTATTTT; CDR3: CASSKGLAGVVSDTQYF
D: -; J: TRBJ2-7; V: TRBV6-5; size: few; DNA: TGTGCCAGCAGTTACTCGTCCAGAGAGGGCTACGAGCAGTACTTC; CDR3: CASSYSSREGYEQYF
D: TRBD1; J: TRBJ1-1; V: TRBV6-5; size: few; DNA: TGTGCCAGCAGCAAGACAGGGAGGATGAACACTGAAGCTTTCTTT; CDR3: CASSKTGRMNTEAFF
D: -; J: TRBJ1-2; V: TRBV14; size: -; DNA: TGTGCCAGCAGCCAAGTCATCGGGCCCCTAGGCTACACCTTC; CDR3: CASSQVIGPLGYTF
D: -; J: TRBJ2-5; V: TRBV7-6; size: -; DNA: TGTGCCAGCAGCTTAGGTCCGGCGGAGACCCAGTACTTC; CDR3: CASSLGPAETQYF
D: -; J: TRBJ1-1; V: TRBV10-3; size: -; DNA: TGTGCCATGGGCCCTAGGACTGAAGCTTTCTTT; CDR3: CAMGPRTEAFF
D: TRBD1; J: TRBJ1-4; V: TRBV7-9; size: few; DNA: TGTGCCAGCAGCCCGCTATCGGGACAGCCGAGAGAAAAACTGTTTTTT; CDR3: CASSPLSGQPREKLFF
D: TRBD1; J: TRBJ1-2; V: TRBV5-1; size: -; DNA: TGCGCCAGCAGCCTTTCACAGGGGTACGGCTACACCTTC; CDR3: CASSLSQGYGYTF
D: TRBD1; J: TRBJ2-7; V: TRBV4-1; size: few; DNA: TGCGCCAGCAGCCAGGCCCAGGGGGCGGTTTACTACGAGCAGTACTTC; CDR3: CASSQAQGAVYYEQYF
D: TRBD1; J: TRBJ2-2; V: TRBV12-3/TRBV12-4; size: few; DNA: TGTGCCAGCAGTTTGACAGGGGGCTTCACCGGGGAGCTGTTTTTT; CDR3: CASSLTGGFTGELFF
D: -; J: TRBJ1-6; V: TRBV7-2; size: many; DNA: TGTGCCAGCAGCACCCGGACACAGACCTATTCACCCCTCCACTTT; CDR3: CASSTRTQTYSPLHF
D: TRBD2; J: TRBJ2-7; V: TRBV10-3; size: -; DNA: TGTGCCATCAGTGAGTCGACTGGGACTAGCGGGAGTTATGGCTACGAGCAGTACTTC; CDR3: CAISESTGTSGSYGYEQYF
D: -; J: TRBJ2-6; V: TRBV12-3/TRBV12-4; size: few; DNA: TGTGCCAGCAGTGGGGATGAGGGCTCTGGGGCCAACGTCCTGACTTTC; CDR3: CASSGDEGSGANVLTF
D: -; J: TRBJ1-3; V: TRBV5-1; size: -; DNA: TGCGCCAGCAGCTTGGACGGACCGCAAGGAAACACCATATATTTT; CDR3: CASSLDGPQGNTIYF
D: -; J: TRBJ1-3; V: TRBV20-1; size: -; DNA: TGCAGTGCTAGAGACAAACCCCTTGGACAGTACTTGCTTGGAAACACCATATATTTT; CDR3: CSARDKPLGQYLLGNTIYF
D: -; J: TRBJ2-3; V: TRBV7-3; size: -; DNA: -; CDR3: CASSLLSGPSTDTQYF